These T cell receptor beta chains were read from a single sample in a study of T cells in Graves' hyperthyroidism and ophthalmopathy. MiXCR, run by TCRdb on the multiplex PCR reads, gives a single entry per CDR3 protein. The data show roughly 510,000 distinct CDR3 sequences, 35% to 50% seen once. Material for sequencing was peripheral blood or thyroid tissue (not recorded which). The receptors shown here come from an adult woman with Graves' disease, either hyperthyroidism or ophthalmopathy (not recorded which). Both conserved end residues are part of each CDR3. The D gene is left open where the match is weak. Rows give clone size only sometimes, using once, few, many, or a class for an expanded clone.

TRBV7-9	TRBD1	TRBJ1-1	many	TGTGCCAGCAGCTTGGGACAGGGACCGAACACTGAAGCTTTCTTT	CASSLGQGPNTEAFF
TRBV11-2	-	TRBJ2-7	-	TGCGCCAGCAGCCAAGGAACGGAGGCCTCCTACGAGCAGTACTTC	CASSQGTEASYEQYF
TRBV12-3/TRBV12-4	TRBD1	TRBJ1-5	-	TGTGCCACCGGGACAGAGAGGCATCAGCCCCAGCATTTT	CATGTERHQPQHF
TRBV12-3/TRBV12-4	-	TRBJ1-6	many	TGTGCCAGCAGTCGGCCCGGGGGGGGAATGGCACCCCTCCACTTT	CASSRPGGGMAPLHF
TRBV13	TRBD2	TRBJ2-2	-	TGTGCCAGCAGCCCGTACCGGGAGGGCCACACCGGGGAGCTGTTTTTT	CASSPYREGHTGELFF
TRBV2	-	TRBJ1-4	-	TGTGCCAGCAAAGGGGCAGGACTTAATGAAAAACTGTTTTTT	CASKGAGLNEKLFF
TRBV5-1	-	TRBJ2-5	-	TGCGCCAGCAGCTTGGCCAAATTGGGGGAGACCCAGTACTTC	CASSLAKLGETQYF
TRBV11-1	-	TRBJ1-2	many	TGTGCCAGCAGCTGGCAGGGGTCTGGCTACACCTTC	CASSWQGSGYTF
TRBV6-1	-	TRBJ1-1	few	TGTGCCAGCAGACCGGGAGACAACACTGAAGCTTTCTTT	CASRPGDNTEAFF
TRBV7-2	TRBD2	TRBJ2-5	-	TGTGCCAGCAGCTTAGATGGAGGGAGGGAAGAGACCCAGTACTTC	CASSLDGGREETQYF
TRBV7-9	-	TRBJ2-7	-	TGTGCCAGTAGTTTTTTGGGAGCTTCCTACGAGCAGTACTTC	CASSFLGASYEQYF
TRBV14	-	TRBJ2-5	many	TGTGCCAGCAGTTGGACGGAAGAGACCCAGTACTTC	CASSWTEETQYF
TRBV7-2	-	TRBJ1-5	few	TGTGCCAGCAGCTTAGGGCCCAGGGGCAATCAGCCCCAGCATTTT	CASSLGPRGNQPQHF
TRBV29-1	TRBD2	TRBJ2-7	once	TGCAGCCCCACCGCGAGGAGCGGGGGTAACTACGAGCAGTACTTC	CSPTARSGGNYEQYF
TRBV7-2	-	TRBJ1-4	many	TGTGCCAGCAGCTTATCGTTGGGCATATCTAATGAAAAACTGTTTTTT	CASSLSLGISNEKLFF
TRBV7-9	-	TRBJ2-5	-	TGTGCCAGCAGCCCCCCGGGCGACAGGAAAGAGACCCAGTACTTC	CASSPPGDRKETQYF
TRBV12-3/TRBV12-4	-	TRBJ1-1	many	TGTGCCAGCAGTTTAGGGGGCCCTGAAGCTTTCTTT	CASSLGGPEAFF